Below are 20 T cell receptor beta chains sequenced from a single sample in a study of T-cell reconstitution after alpha-beta-depleted transplantation in children. Library preparation (for TCRbeta) was performed with unique molecular identifiers. Each CDR3 protein is one row after TCRdb ran MiXCR on the PCR reads. The sample carries approximately 500,000 distinct CDR3 sequences, 10% recorded once. Source: PBMCs, taken before TCRalphabeta/CD19-depleted stem cell transplant. These receptors were collected from a child aged 2 to 10 with inherited bone marrow failure, due to receive a stem cell transplant.

There are many counts of this clonotype. This chain links TRBV6-1 with TRBJ2-1; TRBD2 aligns across 12 bases. This CDR3 region has 15 residues. Trimming removed 4 bases from V and 9 bases from J; junction bases left unmatched: 7. Germline CDR1 MNHNS, CDR2 SASEGT. As DNA, the CDR3 is TGTGCCAGCAGTGGCTGGCTAGCGGGAGGGGTTGAGCAGTTCTTC. Encoded protein: CASSGWLAGGVEQFF.

This clonotype showed up many times. The CDR3 is CSVDTGGGRETQYF. CDR3 nucleotides: TGCAGCGTAGATACAGGGGGCGGGCGAGAGACCCAGTACTTC. The chain employs TRBV29-1 and TRBJ2-5; TRBD1 matches at 9 bases. This CDR3 spans 14 amino acids. The ends lost 6 bases at V and 4 bases at J; junction bases unmatched: 9. Germline-derived CDR1 and CDR2 are SQVTM and ANQGSEA.

In its sample, this clonotype was seen many times. The rearrangement joins TRBV15 to TRBJ1-6; D gene ambiguous. The germline CDR1 and CDR2 sequences are LNHNV and YYDKDF (reference sequence). Trimming stripped 5 bases from V and 7 bases from J, with 9 bases between. The CDR3 is 13 residues long. The CDR3 sequence: CATSRKSNSPLHF. The CDR3 nucleotides read TGTGCCACCAGCCGAAAGTCGAATTCACCCCTCCACTTT.

At least ten counts were recorded for this clonotype. The chain couples TRBV10-3 to TRBJ2-1, with 14 bases identical to TRBD2. Losses at the gene ends were 7 bases for V and 8 bases for J; bases not matched to a gene: 4. The CDR3 is 14 amino acids. The germline gives CDR1 ENHRY, CDR2 SYGVKD. This chain's CDR3 is CAIKGTSGSYEQFF. The CDR3, as DNA: TGTGCCATCAAGGGGACTAGCGGGAGTTATGAGCAGTTCTTC.

At least ten counts were recorded for this clonotype. The chain joins TRBV11-2 to TRBJ1-1; 10 bases map to TRBD1. Looked up from germline, CDR1 is SGHAT and CDR2 is FQNNGV. The CDR3 contains 15 residues. V shed 4 bases, J shed 1 base, and the junction held 3 bases outside the gene matches. The CDR3 loop is CASSSWDRGNTEAFF. In nucleotides, the CDR3 is TGTGCCAGCAGCTCGTGGGACAGGGGGAACACTGAAGCTTTCTTT.

This clonotype appeared many times. The chain combines TRBV5-1 with TRBJ1-2; 7 bases fit TRBD1. V shed 2 bases, J shed 5 bases, and the junction held 9 bases outside the gene matches. CDR3 length: 15 amino acids. Germline values: CDR1 SGHRS, CDR2 YFSETQ. CDR3 DNA: TGCGCCAGCAGCTTCACCCCGGGACAGATATATGGCTACACCTTC. Its protein product is CASSFTPGQIYGYTF.

In this sample, this clonotype turned up many times. The chain employs TRBV29-1 and TRBJ2-7; 9 bases line up with TRBD1. This CDR3 is built from 13 residues. Germline CDR1 reads SQVTM; CDR2 reads ANQGSEA. The V and J ends lost 6 bases and 3 bases, in that order; junction bases with no gene match: 6. CDR3 DNA: TGCAGCGTCGCCGGGACAGGGAGCTACGAGCAGTACTTC. Protein: CSVAGTGSYEQYF.

The table lists this clonotype with many counts. V gene TRBV5-6 combines with J gene TRBJ2-7, with D possibly being TRBD1 or TRBD2 (6 bases each). CDR1 and CDR2 (germline): SGHDT, YYEEEE. The CDR3 is 17 amino acids. The V end lost 0 bases, the J end lost 0 bases, and 16 bases lay between the germline ends. The CDR3 DNA follows: TGTGCCAGCAGCTTGGATGGGAGGACAGATGGCTCCTACGAGCAGTACTTC. Amino acid sequence: CASSLDGRTDGSYEQYF.

This clonotype was seen a handful of times. The chain links TRBV5-1 to TRBJ2-7; 9 bases align to TRBD1. Unmatched junction bases numbered 10, after V lost 3 bases and J lost 6 bases. This CDR3 spans 15 amino acids. Germline lookup yields CDR1 SGHRS and CDR2 YFSETQ. CDR3 nucleotide sequence: TGCGCCAGCAGCTGGACCGGGACAGGGAGGGGCGAGCAGTACTTC. Its translation: CASSWTGTGRGEQYF.

In this sample, this clonotype turned up many times. CDR3 bases: TGTGCCAGCAGTCCAGGGGGCTACACCTTC. This codes for CASSPGGYTF. V is TRBV7-9 and J is TRBJ1-2, with a weak D call TRBD1 (5 bases). The CDR3 sequence is 10 residues long. The germline V gene encodes CDR1 SEHNR and CDR2 FQNEAQ (reference sequence). V gave up 6 bases and J gave up 8 bases, with 7 bases separating them.

This clonotype was observed a handful of times. V usage is TRBV28 and J usage is TRBJ2-3; no firm D call. This CDR3 comprises 14 residues. Germline lookup yields CDR1 MDHEN and CDR2 SYDVKM. V was shortened by 0 bases and J by 0 bases, with 4 bases between the two germline ends. The CDR3 protein is CASSLWGSTDTQYF. The CDR3 DNA is TGTGCCAGCAGTTTATGGGGCAGCACAGATACGCAGTATTTT.

Comments on this clonotype: This may be a read error: a much more frequent sequence differs by one nucleotide. J is TRBJ2-7 and V is TRBV28; no clear D gene. Per the germline V gene, CDR1 is MDHEN and CDR2 is SYDVKM. The CDR3 runs 14 residues. CDR3 bases: TGTGCCAGCAGAGAACTTGGCAGCTCCTACGGGCAGTACTTC. Translation gives CASRELGSSYGQYF.

This clonotype was seen a few times. The chain combines TRBV7-2 with TRBJ2-5; no reliable D call. The germline V gene has CDR1 SGHTA and CDR2 FQGNSA. The CDR3 sequence is 13 residues long. V was pared by 1 base and J by 5 bases, with 8 bases between. The CDR3 sequence: CASSLVLSETQYF. CDR3 in DNA: TGTGCCAGCAGCTTAGTTCTATCGGAGACCCAGTACTTC.

This clonotype was observed many times. The chain uses TRBV12-5 and TRBJ2-1, with a weak D call TRBD2 (5 bases). This CDR3 comprises 14 residues. Germline assignment: CDR1 LGHNT and CDR2 FRNRAP. Trimming shortened V by 6 bases and J by 6 bases, and 15 bases separated the two germline ends. The CDR3 DNA reads TGTGCTAGTGGGTCAGGCGGAGCGGTCAATGAGCAGTTCTTC. Protein product: CASGSGGAVNEQFF.

This clonotype has only a few counts. The chain employs TRBV14 and TRBJ2-1, with TRBD2 matching over 8 bases. The CDR3 is 16 amino acids. J gave up 7 bases and V 4 bases, and 12 bases lay outside the gene matches. Germline V lookup: CDR1 SGHDN, CDR2 FVKESK. The CDR3 protein is CASSPGRGRRWNEQFF. The CDR3 DNA follows: TGTGCCAGCAGCCCGGGGCGCGGGAGGCGATGGAATGAGCAGTTCTTC. Full variable domain (remainder filled in from reference TRBV14 and TRBJ2-1): EAGVTQFPSHSVIEKGQTVTLRCDPISGHDNLYWYRRVMGKEIKFLLHFVKESKQDESGMPNNRFLAERTGGTYSTLKVQPAELEDSGVYFCASSPGRGRRWNEQFFGPGTRLTVL.

This clonotype was counted ten times or more. The chain recombines TRBV20-1 with TRBJ2-5; tentative D call: TRBD2 (7 bases). CDR1 and CDR2 (germline): DFQATT, SNEGSKA (reference sequence). This CDR3 spans 14 amino acids. V was pared by 5 bases and J by 5 bases, with 18 bases between. The CDR3 DNA reads as TGCAGTGCTGGGGGCCCGGGAGGAGCGGAGACCCAGTACTTC. Translating gives CSAGGPGGAETQYF.

This chain connects TRBV10-2 to TRBJ2-2; D unresolved. CDR1 WSHSY and CDR2 SAAADI come from the germline V gene. Trimming removed 7 bases at V and 2 bases at J, with 8 bases between. The CDR3 totals 13 residues. CDR3 sequence reads: CASKVVNTGELFF. CDR3 in DNA: TGCGCCAGCAAAGTAGTTAACACCGGGGAGCTGTTTTTT.

This clonotype was recorded many times. The V gene is TRBV27, the J gene TRBJ2-2, with 14 bases lining up with TRBD2. The trim removed 4 bases at V and 5 bases at J, leaving 12 bases unmatched. CDR1 is MNHEY and CDR2 is SMNVEV in the germline V gene (reference sequence). CDR3 length: 19 amino acids. CDR3 bases: TGTGCCAGCAGTTGGAGGGGGACTAGCGGGAGTGGGGATACCGGGGAGCTGTTTTTT. Protein sequence: CASSWRGTSGSGDTGELFF.

The chain combines TRBV11-1 with TRBJ2-1, with 14 bases identical to TRBD2. The CDR3 extends over 18 amino acids. Germline V lookup: CDR1 SGHAT, CDR2 FQDESV (reference sequence). The trim removed 6 bases at V and 1 base at J, leaving 8 bases unmatched. The CDR3 reads CASRSGTSGRMSYNEQFF. The CDR3 DNA is TGTGCCAGCAGGTCCGGGACTAGCGGGAGAATGTCCTACAATGAGCAGTTCTTC.

In this sample, this clonotype turned up many times. The chain has TRBV28 and TRBJ2-5; possibly TRBD1 for D (6 bases). V was cut by 6 bases and J by 1 base, with 9 bases left in between. Per germline, CDR1 MDHEN and CDR2 SYDVKM. This CDR3 is built from 13 residues. The CDR3 coding sequence is TGTGCCAGCAGCCCGGACAGCCAAGAGACCCAGTACTTC. Amino acid sequence: CASSPDSQETQYF.